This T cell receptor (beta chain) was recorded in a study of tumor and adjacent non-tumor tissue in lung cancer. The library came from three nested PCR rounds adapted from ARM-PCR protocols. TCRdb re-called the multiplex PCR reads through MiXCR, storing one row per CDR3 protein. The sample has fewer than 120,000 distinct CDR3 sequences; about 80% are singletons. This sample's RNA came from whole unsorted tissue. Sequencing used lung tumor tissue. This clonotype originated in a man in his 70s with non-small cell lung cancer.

The CDR3 sequence: CASSSSLEMADTQYF. In DNA, the CDR3 is TGCGCCAGCAGCTCTAGCCTCGAGATGGCAGATACGCAGTATTTT. The chain uses TRBV4-3 and TRBJ2-3, with D perhaps matching TRBD2 (5 bases). This CDR3 contains 15 residues. Trimming cost V 5 bases and J 4 bases, with 16 bases left between them. The V gene's germline CDR1 is LGHNA and CDR2 YSLEER.